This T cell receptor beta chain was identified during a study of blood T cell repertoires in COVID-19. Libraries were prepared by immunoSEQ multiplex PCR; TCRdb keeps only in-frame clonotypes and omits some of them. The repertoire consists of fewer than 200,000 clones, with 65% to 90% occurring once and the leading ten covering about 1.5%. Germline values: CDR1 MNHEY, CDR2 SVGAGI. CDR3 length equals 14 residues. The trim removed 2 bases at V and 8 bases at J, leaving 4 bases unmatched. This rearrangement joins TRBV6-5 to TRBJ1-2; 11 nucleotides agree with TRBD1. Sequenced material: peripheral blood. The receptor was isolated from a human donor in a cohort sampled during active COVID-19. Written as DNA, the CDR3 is TGTGCCAGCAGTTACGGTGGACAGGGGGCCGGCTACACCTTC. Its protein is CASSYGGQGAGYTF.